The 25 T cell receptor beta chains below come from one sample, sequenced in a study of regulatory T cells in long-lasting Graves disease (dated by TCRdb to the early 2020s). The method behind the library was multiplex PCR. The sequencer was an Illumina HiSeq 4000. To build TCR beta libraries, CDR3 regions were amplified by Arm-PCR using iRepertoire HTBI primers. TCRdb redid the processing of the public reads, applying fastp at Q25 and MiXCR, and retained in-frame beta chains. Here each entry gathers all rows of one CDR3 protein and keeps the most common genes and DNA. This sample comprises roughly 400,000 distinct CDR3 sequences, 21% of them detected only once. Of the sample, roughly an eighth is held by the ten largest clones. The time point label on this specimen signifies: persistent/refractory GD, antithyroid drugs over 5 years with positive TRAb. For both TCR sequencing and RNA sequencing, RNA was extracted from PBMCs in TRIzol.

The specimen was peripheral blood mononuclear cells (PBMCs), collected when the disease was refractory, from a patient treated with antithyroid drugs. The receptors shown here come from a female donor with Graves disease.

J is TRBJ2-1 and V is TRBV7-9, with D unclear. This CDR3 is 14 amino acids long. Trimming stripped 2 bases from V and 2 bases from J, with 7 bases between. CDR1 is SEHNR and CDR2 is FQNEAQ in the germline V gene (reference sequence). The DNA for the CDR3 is TGTGCCAGCAGCTTACCCAGCGCCTACAATGAGCAGTTCTTC. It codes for CASSLPSAYNEQFF.

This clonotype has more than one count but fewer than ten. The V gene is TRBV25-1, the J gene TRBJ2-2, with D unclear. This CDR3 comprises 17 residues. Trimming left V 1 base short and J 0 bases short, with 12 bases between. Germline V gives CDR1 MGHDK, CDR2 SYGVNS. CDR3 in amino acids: CASSEFYKASNTGELFF. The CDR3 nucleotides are TGTGCCAGCAGTGAATTCTACAAGGCTTCGAACACCGGGGAGCTGTTTTTT. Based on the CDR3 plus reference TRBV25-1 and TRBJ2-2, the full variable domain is EADIYQTPRYLVIGTGKKITLECSQTMGHDKMYWYQQDPGMELHLIHYSYGVNSTEKGDLSSESTVSRIRTEHFPLTLESARPSHTSQYLCASSEFYKASNTGELFFGEGSRLTVL.

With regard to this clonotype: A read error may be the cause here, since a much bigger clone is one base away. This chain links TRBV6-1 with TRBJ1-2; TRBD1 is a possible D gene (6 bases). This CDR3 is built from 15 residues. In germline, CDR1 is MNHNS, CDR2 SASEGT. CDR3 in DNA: TGTGCCAGCAGTGAGGACAGTTTGACTAACTATGGCCACACCTTC. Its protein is CASSEDSLTNYGHTF.

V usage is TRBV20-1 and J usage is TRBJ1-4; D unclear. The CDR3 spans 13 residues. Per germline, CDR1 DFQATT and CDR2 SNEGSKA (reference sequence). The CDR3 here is CSTKDIMREKLFF. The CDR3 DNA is TGCAGCACTAAGGATATAATGCGCGAAAAACTGTTTTTT.

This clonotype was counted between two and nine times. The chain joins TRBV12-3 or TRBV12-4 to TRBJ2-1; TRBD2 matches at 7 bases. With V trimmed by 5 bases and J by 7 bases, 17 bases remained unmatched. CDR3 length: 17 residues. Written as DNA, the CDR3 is TGTGCCAGCAGTACTTCTAGCGGAGTGCTCCCTCTGAATGAGCAGTTCTTC. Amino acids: CASSTSSGVLPLNEQFF.

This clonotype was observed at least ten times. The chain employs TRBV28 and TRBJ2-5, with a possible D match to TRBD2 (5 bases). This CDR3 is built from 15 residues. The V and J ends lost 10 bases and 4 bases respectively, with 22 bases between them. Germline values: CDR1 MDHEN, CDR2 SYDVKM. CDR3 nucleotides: TGTGCCACCCTCCAAAGCGGTAGGCATGGAGAGACCCAGTACTTC. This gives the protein CATLQSGRHGETQYF. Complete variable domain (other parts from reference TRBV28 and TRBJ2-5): DVKVTQSSRYLVKRTGEKVFLECVQDMDHENMFWYRQDPGLGLRLIYFSYDVKMKEKGDIPEGYSVSREKKERFSLILESASTNQTSMYLCATLQSGRHGETQYFGPGTRLLVL.

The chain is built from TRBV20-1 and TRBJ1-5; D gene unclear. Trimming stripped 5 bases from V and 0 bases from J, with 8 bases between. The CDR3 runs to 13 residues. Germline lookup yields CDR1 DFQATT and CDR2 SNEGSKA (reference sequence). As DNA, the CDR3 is TGCAGTGCTCAGAGATATAGCAATCAGCCCCAGCATTTT. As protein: CSAQRYSNQPQHF.

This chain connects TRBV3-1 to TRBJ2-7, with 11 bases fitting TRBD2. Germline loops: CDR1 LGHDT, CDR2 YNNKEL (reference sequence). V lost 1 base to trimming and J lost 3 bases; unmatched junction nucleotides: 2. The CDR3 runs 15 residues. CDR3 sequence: CASSQASGRNYEQYF. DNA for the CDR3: TGTGCCAGCAGCCAAGCTAGCGGGAGGAACTACGAGCAGTACTTC.

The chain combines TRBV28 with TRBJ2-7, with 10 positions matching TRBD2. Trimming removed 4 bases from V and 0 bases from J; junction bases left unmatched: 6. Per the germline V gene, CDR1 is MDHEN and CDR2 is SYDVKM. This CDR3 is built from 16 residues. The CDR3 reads CASSSRSGRDSYEQYF. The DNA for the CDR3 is TGTGCCAGCAGTTCCCGAAGCGGGAGGGACTCCTACGAGCAGTACTTC.

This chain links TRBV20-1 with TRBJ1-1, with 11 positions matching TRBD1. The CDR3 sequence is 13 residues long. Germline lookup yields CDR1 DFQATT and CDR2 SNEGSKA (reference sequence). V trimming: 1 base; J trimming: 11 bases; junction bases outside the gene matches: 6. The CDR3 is CSARGDRGVVAFF. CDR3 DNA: TGCAGTGCTAGAGGGGACAGGGGGGTTGTGGCTTTCTTT.

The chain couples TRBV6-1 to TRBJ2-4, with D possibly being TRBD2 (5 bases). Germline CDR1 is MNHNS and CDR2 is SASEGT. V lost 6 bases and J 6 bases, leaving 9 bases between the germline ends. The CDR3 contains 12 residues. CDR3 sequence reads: CASRASGNIQYF. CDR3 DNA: TGTGCCAGCAGGGCCAGCGGAAACATTCAGTACTTC.

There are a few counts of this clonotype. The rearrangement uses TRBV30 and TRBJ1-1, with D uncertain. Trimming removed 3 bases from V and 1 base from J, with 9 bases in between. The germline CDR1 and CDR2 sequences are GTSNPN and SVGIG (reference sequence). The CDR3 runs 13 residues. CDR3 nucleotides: TGTGCCTGGAGCACACTTAGGAACACTGAAGCTTTCTTT. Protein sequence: CAWSTLRNTEAFF.

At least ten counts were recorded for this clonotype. CDR3 nucleotides: TGTGCCAGCAGTTCTGAATGGGGACACTACGAGCAGTACTTC. This translates into CASSSEWGHYEQYF. This rearrangement joins TRBV28 to TRBJ2-7; maybe TRBD1 (6 bases). This CDR3 spans 14 amino acids. Germline CDR1 MDHEN, CDR2 SYDVKM. V was clipped by 4 bases and J by 3 bases, with 13 bases between them. The full variable domain, completed using reference TRBV28 and TRBJ2-7, is DVKVTQSSRYLVKRTGEKVFLECVQDMDHENMFWYRQDPGLGLRLIYFSYDVKMKEKGDIPEGYSVSREKKERFSLILESASTNQTSMYLCASSSEWGHYEQYFGPGTRLTVT.

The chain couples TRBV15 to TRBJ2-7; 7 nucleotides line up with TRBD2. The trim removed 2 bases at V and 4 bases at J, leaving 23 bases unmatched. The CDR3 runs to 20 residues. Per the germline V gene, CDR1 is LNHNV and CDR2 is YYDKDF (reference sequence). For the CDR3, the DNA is TGTGCCACCAGCAGACCTCCCAGCGGCCCAGAGGCGGGAGTGGGTTACGAGCAGTACTTC. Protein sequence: CATSRPPSGPEAGVGYEQYF.

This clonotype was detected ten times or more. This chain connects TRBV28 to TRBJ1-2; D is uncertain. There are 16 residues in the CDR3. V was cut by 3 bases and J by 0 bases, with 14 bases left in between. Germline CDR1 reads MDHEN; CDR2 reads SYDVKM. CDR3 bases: TGTGCCAGCAGTTTGGCCGGGGTTATCGCTAACTATGGCTACACCTTC. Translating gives CASSLAGVIANYGYTF.

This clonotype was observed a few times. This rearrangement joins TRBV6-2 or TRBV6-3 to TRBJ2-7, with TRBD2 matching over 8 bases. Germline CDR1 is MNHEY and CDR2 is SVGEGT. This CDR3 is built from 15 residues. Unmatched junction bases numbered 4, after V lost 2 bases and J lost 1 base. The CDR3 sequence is CASSYGTRRSYEQYF. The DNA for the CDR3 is TGTGCCAGCAGTTACGGGACTAGGAGGTCCTACGAGCAGTACTTC.

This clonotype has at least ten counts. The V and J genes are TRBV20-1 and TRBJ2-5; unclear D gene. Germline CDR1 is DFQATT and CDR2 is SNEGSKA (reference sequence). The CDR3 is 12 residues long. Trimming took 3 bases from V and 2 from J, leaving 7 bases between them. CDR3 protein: CSASLRQETQYF. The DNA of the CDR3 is TGCAGTGCTAGTTTGCGGCAAGAGACCCAGTACTTC.

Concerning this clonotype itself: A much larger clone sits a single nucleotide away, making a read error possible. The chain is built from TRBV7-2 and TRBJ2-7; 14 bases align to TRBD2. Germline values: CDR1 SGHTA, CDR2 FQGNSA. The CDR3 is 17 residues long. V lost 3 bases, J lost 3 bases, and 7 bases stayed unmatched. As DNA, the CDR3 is TGTACCAGCAGCTTGGGACTAGCGGGAGTGTGGGGCTACGAGCAGTACTTC. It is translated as CTSSLGLAGVWGYEQYF.

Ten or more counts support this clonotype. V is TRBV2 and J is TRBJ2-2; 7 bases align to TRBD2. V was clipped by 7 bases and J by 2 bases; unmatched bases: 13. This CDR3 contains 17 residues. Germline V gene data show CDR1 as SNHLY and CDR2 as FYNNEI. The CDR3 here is CASMGGGRPFNTGELFF. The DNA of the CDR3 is TGTGCCAGCATGGGGGGAGGGAGACCATTTAACACCGGGGAGCTGTTTTTT.

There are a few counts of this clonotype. CDR3 sequence: CASTPGGDFDEQYF. As DNA, the CDR3 is TGTGCCAGCACCCCGGGGGGGGACTTCGACGAGCAGTACTTC. V is TRBV27 and J is TRBJ2-7; TRBD2 agrees at 8 bases. CDR3 length: 14 amino acids. V shed 7 bases, J shed 5 bases, and the junction held 10 bases outside the gene matches. Germline V CDR1 and CDR2: MNHEY, SMNVEV (reference sequence).

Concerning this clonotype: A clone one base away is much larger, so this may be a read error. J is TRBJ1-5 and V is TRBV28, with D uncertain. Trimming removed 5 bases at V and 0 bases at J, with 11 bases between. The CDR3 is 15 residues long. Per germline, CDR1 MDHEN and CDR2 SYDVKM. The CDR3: CASSPGDISNQPQHF. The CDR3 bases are TGTGCCAGCAGTCCGGGCGACATTAGCAATCAGCCCCAGCATTTT.

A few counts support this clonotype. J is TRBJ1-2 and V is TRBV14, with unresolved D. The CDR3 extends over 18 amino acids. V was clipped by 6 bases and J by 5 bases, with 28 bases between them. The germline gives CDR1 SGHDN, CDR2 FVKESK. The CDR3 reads CASRPISRRRPQDYGYTF. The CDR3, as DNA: TGTGCCAGCAGACCAATTTCTCGACGAAGGCCCCAGGATTATGGCTACACCTTC. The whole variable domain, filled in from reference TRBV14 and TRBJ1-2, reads EAGVTQFPSHSVIEKGQTVTLRCDPISGHDNLYWYRRVMGKEIKFLLHFVKESKQDESGMPNNRFLAERTGGTYSTLKVQPAELEDSGVYFCASRPISRRRPQDYGYTFGSGTRLTVV.

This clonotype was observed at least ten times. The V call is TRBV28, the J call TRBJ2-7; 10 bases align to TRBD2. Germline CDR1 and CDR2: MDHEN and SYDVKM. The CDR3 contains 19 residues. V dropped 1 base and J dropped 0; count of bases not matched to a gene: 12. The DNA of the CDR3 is TGTGCCAGCAGTTTATCCCGTTGGGTGGCTAGCGGGAGCTCCTACGAGCAGTACTTC. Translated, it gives CASSLSRWVASGSSYEQYF.

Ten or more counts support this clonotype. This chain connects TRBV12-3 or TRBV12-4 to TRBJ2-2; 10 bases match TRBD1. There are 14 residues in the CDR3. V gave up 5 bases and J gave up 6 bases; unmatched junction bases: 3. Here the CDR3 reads CASSDGQGAGELFF. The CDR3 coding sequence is TGTGCCAGCAGTGATGGACAGGGGGCCGGGGAGCTGTTTTTT.

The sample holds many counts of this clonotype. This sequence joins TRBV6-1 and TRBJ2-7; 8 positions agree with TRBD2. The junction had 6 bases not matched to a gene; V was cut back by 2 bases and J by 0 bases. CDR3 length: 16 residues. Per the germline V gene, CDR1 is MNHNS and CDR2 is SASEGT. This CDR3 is CASSESGGWPSYEQYF. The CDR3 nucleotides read TGTGCCAGCAGTGAAAGCGGGGGTTGGCCCTCCTACGAGCAGTACTTC.